The 14 T cell receptor beta chains in this list originate from one sample, sequenced in a study of T cells in Graves' hyperthyroidism and ophthalmopathy. RNA transcripts provided the source from which TCR beta CDR3 regions were amplified. The HTBI primer set served for first-round RT-PCR of the TCR CDR3. TCRdb independently ran MiXCR on the multiplex PCR reads; one entry per CDR3 protein. Of fewer than 700,000 distinct CDR3 sequences in the sample, around 15% were seen once. Source material: blood. The receptors derive from a young woman with Graves' hyperthyroidism.

This clonotype was picked up many times. This sequence joins TRBV2 and TRBJ1-5, with 9 bases that match TRBD1. The CDR3 extends over 14 amino acids. The V gene's germline CDR1 is SNHLY and CDR2 FYNNEI. Trimming cost V 3 bases and J 7 bases; bases outside gene matches: 4. The CDR3 DNA reads as TGTGCCAGCAGTGAGGACAGGGGCTGGCAGCCCCAGCATTTT. Protein: CASSEDRGWQPQHF.

The genes are TRBV28 and TRBJ1-5, with unresolved D. CDR1 is MDHEN, CDR2 SYDVKM, per germline. V dropped 3 bases and J dropped 9 bases, with 15 bases sitting between them. This CDR3 region has 14 residues. The DNA of the CDR3 is TGTGCCAGCAGTTTTCGATGGGCACGGCGGCCCCAGCATTTT. Protein product: CASSFRWARRPQHF.

A few counts support this clonotype. The chain employs TRBV19 and TRBJ1-6; D remains ambiguous. Trimming stripped 3 bases from V and 7 bases from J, with 7 bases between. The CDR3 covers 13 residues. Germline values: CDR1 LNHDA, CDR2 SQIVND (reference sequence). In DNA, the CDR3 is TGTGCCAGTAGTATCGGGAACAATTCACCCCTCCACTTT. Amino acids: CASSIGNNSPLHF.

This clonotype occurred a few times. The chain links TRBV7-9 to TRBJ2-3, with 14 positions matching TRBD2. The CDR3 length is 15 residues. Germline CDR1 SEHNR, CDR2 FQNEAQ (reference sequence). Losses at the gene ends were 10 bases for V and 3 bases for J; bases not matched to a gene: 6. The CDR3, as DNA: TGTGCCAACACGGGACTAGCGGGAGTAACAGATACGCAGTATTTT. It yields the protein CANTGLAGVTDTQYF.

This clonotype was counted between two and nine times. The chain has TRBV2 and TRBJ2-1, with 10 bases matching TRBD2. The CDR3 totals 16 residues. The germline V gene has CDR1 SNHLY and CDR2 FYNNEI. The J segment lost 7 bases and the V segment lost 5 bases, leaving 11 bases of the junction unmatched. The CDR3, as DNA: TGTGCCAGCAGTAGGCCACGAGCGGGAGGGAGAAATGAGCAGTTCTTC. It codes for CASSRPRAGGRNEQFF. Together with reference TRBV2 and TRBJ2-1, the CDR3 gives the full variable domain: EPEVTQTPSHQVTQMGQEVILRCVPISNHLYFYWYRQILGQKVEFLVSFYNNEISEKSEIFDDQFSVERPDGSNFTLKIRSTKLEDSAMYFCASSRPRAGGRNEQFFGPGTRLTVL.

This clonotype showed up just a few times. CDR3 nucleotide sequence: TGTGCCAGCAGCCAAAGGGAGCGGGGAAAACACAATGAGCAGTTCTTC. The encoded protein is CASSQRERGKHNEQFF. The chain uses TRBV3-1 and TRBJ2-1, with 7 bases lining up with TRBD2. Looked up from germline, CDR1 is LGHDT and CDR2 is YNNKEL (reference sequence). J gave up 5 bases and V 2 bases, and 9 bases lay outside the gene matches. The CDR3 loop spans 16 amino acids.

This clonotype appeared a few times. The chain joins TRBV7-9 to TRBJ2-3, with D possibly matching TRBD2 (5 bases). V shed 4 bases and J shed 5 bases, with 16 bases lying between them. CDR1 is SEHNR and CDR2 is FQNEAQ in the germline V gene (reference sequence). This CDR3 region has 15 residues. CDR3 in amino acids: CASSSYRKAEDTQYF. The CDR3 bases are TGTGCCAGCAGCTCATATCGTAAAGCGGAAGATACGCAGTATTTT. The whole variable domain, filled in from reference TRBV7-9 and TRBJ2-3, reads DTGVSQNPRHKITKRGQNVTFRCDPISEHNRLYWYRQTLGQGPEFLTYFQNEAQLEKSRLLSDRFSAERPKGSFSTLEIQRTEQGDSAMYLCASSSYRKAEDTQYFGPGTRLTVL.

The gene calls are TRBV5-1 and TRBJ1-1; D is uncertain. Germline CDR1 is SGHRS and CDR2 is YFSETQ. V was trimmed by 1 base and J by 0 bases, leaving 7 bases between them. The CDR3 is 14 residues long. Written as DNA, the CDR3 is TGCGCCAGCAGCTTGCTTCAGCTGAACACTGAAGCTTTCTTT. Encoded protein: CASSLLQLNTEAFF.

This clonotype appeared a few times. The chain recombines TRBV6-1 with TRBJ1-4, with a possible D match to TRBD1 (5 bases). This CDR3 contains 14 residues. From germline, CDR1 is MNHNS and CDR2 SASEGT. The V end lost 10 bases, the J end lost 8 bases, and 20 bases lay between the germline ends. For the CDR3, the DNA is TGTGCCATCCCCGCTGGGGGAATGGTGGAAAAACTGTTTTTT. This sequence encodes CAIPAGGMVEKLFF.

In its sample, this clonotype was seen a few times. The chain has TRBV19 and TRBJ1-2; weak D call: TRBD1 (6 bases). The CDR3 has 18 amino acids. V dropped 5 bases and J dropped 6 bases, with 28 bases sitting between them. In germline, CDR1 is LNHDA, CDR2 SQIVND (reference sequence). For the CDR3, the DNA is TGTGCCAGTAGTTCCCGGGCGGTCCGGGGGGGCCTTAAGGATGGCTACACCTTC. Residues: CASSSRAVRGGLKDGYTF. Full variable domain (missing parts from reference TRBV19 and TRBJ1-2): DGGITQSPKYLFRKEGQNVTLSCEQNLNHDAMYWYRQDPGQGLRLIYYSQIVNDFQKGDIAEGYSVSREKKESFPLTVTSAQKNPTAFYLCASSSRAVRGGLKDGYTFGSGTRLTVV.

In this sample, this clonotype turned up many times. The chain recombines TRBV3-1 with TRBJ1-1; no clear D gene. Trimming removed 0 bases from V and 0 bases from J, with 8 bases in between. The CDR3 has 15 amino acids. The germline V gene has CDR1 LGHDT and CDR2 YNNKEL (reference sequence). The CDR3 is CASSQDHRLNTEAFF. CDR3 sequence (DNA): TGTGCCAGCAGCCAAGACCATCGCTTGAACACTGAAGCTTTCTTT.

In this sample, this clonotype turned up many times. This chain joins TRBV2 and TRBJ2-7; 7 bases line up with TRBD1. V shed 6 bases and J 0 bases; nucleotides not matched to a gene: 5. Germline V CDR1 and CDR2: SNHLY, FYNNEI. This CDR3 comprises 14 residues. The CDR3 DNA reads as TGTGCCAGCAGCCAGGACAGGTCCTCCTACGAGCAGTACTTC. Translation gives CASSQDRSSYEQYF.

In its sample, this clonotype was seen many times. This rearrangement joins TRBV6-1 to TRBJ2-7; TRBD1 matches 8 bases. Germline CDR1 is MNHNS and CDR2 is SASEGT. The CDR3 is 15 amino acids. Germline trimming cut 2 bases from V and 2 bases from J; bases unmatched to any gene: 5. The CDR3 region has the DNA TGTGCCAGCAGTGAAATTGGGACAGGCCCCTACGAGCAGTACTTC. As protein: CASSEIGTGPYEQYF.

In this sample, this clonotype turned up a few times. The CDR3, as DNA: TGTGCCAGCAGCGCCTCGGACAGGGGAAGAACTGAAGCTTTCTTT. Translated, it gives CASSASDRGRTEAFF. The chain carries TRBV9 and TRBJ1-1, with 9 positions matching TRBD1. This CDR3 spans 15 amino acids. Germline V lookup: CDR1 SGDLS, CDR2 YYNGEE. Unmatched junction bases numbered 8, after V lost 3 bases and J lost 5 bases.